This TCR beta chain is from a study of identical twins. Between the trimmed V and J ends, which lost 8 bases and 3 bases, there was a span of 14 bases. In germline, CDR1 is MDHEN, CDR2 SYDVKM. The CDR3 spans 14 residues. Template switching created a universal primer site, and the cDNA included unique molecular identifiers. TCRdb re-called the 5' RACE reads with MiXCR, one entry per CDR3 protein. The data hold around 1.7 million distinct CDR3 sequences, with more than 30% observed a single time. The source of this sequence is a newborn girl in good health. This sequence joins TRBV28 and TRBJ1-5; possibly TRBD1 for D (6 bases). Sequences were obtained from cord blood. CDR3 sequence reads: CASRIRGPNQPQHF. The CDR3 bases are TGTGCCAGCCGGATCAGGGGTCCCAATCAGCCCCAGCATTTT. Using reference TRBV28 and TRBJ1-5 for the parts outside the CDR3, the full variable domain is DVKVTQSSRYLVKRTGEKVFLECVQDMDHENMFWYRQDPGLGLRLIYFSYDVKMKEKGDIPEGYSVSREKKERFSLILESASTNQTSMYLCASRIRGPNQPQHFGDGTRLSIL.